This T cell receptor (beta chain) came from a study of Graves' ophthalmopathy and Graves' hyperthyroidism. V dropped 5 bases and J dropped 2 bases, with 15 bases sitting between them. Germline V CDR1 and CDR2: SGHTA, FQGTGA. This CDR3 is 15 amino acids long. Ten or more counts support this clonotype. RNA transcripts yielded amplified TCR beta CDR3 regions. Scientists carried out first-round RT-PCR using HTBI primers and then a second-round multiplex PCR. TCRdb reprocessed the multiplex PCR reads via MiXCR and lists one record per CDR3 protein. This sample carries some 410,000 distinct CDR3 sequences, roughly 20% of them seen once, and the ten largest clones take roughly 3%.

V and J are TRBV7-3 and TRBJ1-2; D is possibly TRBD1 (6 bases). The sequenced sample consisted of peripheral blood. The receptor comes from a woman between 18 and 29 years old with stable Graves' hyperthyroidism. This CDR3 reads CASSPRTALNYGYTF. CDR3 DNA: TGTGCCAGCAGCCCACGGACAGCCTTGAACTATGGCTACACCTTC.